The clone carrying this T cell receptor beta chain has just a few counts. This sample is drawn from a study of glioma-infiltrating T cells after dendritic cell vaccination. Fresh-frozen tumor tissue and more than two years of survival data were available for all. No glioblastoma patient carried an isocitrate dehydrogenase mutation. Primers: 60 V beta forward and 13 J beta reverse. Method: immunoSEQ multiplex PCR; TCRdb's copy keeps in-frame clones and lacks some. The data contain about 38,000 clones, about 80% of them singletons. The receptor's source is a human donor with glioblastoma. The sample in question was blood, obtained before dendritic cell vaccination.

The CDR3 spells CASSATSGGAFSDTQYF. Written as DNA, the CDR3 is TGTGCCAGCAGCGCAACTAGCGGGGGGGCGTTTTCAGATACGCAGTATTTT. This chain uses TRBV9 with TRBJ2-3; 13 bases agree with TRBD2. The germline V gene encodes CDR1 SGDLS and CDR2 YYNGEE. The CDR3 covers 17 residues. V gave up 3 bases and J gave up 4 bases; unmatched junction bases: 8.